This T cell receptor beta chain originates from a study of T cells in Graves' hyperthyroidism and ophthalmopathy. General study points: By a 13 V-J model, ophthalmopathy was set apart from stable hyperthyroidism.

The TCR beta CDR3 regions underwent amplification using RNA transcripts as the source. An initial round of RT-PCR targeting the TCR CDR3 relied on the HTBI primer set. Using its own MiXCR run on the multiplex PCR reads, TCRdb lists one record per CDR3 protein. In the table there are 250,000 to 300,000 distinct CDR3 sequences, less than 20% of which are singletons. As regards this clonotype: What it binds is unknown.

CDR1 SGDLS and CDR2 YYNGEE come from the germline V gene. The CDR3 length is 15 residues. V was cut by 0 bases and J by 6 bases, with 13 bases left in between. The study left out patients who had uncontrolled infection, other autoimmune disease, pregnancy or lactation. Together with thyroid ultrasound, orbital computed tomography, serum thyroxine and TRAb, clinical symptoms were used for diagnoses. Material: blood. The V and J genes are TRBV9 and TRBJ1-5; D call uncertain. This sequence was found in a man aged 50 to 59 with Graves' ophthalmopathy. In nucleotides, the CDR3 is TGTGCCAGCAGCGTAGAGGGCAGCGAAGGTCAGCCCCAGCATTTT. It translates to CASSVEGSEGQPQHF. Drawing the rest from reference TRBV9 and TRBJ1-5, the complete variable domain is DSGVTQTPKHLITATGQRVTLRCSPRSGDLSVYWYQQSLDQGLQFLIQYYNGEERAKGNILERFSAQQFPDLHSELNLSSLELGDSALYFCASSVEGSEGQPQHFGDGTRLSIL.